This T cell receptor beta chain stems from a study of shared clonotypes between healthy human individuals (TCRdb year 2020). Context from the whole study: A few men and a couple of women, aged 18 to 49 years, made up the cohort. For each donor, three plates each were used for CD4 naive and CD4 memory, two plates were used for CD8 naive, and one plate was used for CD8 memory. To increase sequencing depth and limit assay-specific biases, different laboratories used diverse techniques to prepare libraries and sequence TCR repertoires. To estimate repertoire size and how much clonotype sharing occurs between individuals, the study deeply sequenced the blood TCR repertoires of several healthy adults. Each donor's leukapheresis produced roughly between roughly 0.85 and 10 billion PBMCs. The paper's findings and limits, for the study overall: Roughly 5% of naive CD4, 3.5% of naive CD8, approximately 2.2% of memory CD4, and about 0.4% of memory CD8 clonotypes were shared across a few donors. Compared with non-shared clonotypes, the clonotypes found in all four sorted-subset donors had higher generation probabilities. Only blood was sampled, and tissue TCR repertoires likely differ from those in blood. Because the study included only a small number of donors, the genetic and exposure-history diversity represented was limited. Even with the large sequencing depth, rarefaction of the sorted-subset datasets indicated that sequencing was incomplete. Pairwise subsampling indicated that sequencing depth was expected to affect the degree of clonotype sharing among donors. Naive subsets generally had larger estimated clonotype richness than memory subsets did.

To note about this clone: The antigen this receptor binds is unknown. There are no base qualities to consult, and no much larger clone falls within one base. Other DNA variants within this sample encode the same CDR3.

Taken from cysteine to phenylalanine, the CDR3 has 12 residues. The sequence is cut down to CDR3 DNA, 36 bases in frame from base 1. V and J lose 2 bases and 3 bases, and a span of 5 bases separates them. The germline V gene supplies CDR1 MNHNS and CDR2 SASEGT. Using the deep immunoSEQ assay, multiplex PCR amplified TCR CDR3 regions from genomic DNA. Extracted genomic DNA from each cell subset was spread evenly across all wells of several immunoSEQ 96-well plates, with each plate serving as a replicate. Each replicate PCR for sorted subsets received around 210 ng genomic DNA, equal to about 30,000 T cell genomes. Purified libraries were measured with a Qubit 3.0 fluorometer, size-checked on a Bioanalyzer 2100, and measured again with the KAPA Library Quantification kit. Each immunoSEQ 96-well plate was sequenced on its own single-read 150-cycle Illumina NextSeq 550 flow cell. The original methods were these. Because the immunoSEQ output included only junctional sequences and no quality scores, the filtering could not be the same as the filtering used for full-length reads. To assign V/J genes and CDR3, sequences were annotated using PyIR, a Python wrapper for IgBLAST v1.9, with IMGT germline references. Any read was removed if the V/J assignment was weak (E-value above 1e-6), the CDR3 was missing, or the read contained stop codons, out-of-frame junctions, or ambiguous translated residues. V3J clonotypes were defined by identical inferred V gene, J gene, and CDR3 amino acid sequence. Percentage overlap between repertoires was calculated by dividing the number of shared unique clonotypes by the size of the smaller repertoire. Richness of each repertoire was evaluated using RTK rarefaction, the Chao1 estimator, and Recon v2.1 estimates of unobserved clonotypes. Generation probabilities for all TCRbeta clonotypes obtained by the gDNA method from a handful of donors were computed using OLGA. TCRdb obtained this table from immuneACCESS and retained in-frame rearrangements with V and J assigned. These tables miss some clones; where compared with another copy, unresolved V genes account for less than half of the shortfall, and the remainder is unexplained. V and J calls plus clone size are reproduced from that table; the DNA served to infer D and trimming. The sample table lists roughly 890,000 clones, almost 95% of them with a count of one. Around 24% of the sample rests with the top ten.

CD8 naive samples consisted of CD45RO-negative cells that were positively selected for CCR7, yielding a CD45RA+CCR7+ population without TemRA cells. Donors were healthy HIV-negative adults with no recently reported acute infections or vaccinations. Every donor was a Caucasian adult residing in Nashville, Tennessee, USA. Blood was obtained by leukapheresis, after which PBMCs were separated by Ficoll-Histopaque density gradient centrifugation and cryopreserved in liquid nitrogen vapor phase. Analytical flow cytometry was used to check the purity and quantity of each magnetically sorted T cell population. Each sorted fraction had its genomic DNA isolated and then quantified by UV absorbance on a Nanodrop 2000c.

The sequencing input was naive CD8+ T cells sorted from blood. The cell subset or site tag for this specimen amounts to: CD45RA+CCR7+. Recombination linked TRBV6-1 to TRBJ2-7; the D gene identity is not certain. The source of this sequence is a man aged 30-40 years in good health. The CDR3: CASSERGYEQYF. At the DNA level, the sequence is TGTGCCAGCAGTGAACGAGGCTACGAGCAGTACTTC.